Each of the 8 T cell receptor beta chains below was sequenced from the same sample in a study of cytomegalovirus exposure and HLA in healthy donors (dated by TCRdb to between 2016 and 2019). To prepare the library, the immunoSEQ multiplex PCR assay was applied. The multiplex PCR relied on a mix of 60 forward primers for TCR Vbeta segments and 13 reverse primers for TCR Jbeta segments. TCRdb retrieved this table from immuneACCESS and kept in-frame rearrangements only. Not all clones are present; in checked studies, unresolved V genes account for under half, and no reason is known for the remainder. This sample gives about 140,000 clones in total; around 77% of them show up just once. Around 4.8% of the sample comes from the top ten. Sequencing used PBMCs. The receptors originated from a man in his thirties or forties in good health.

This rearrangement joins TRBV18 to TRBJ2-7; the D gene is possibly TRBD1 (6 bases). The CDR3 contains 15 residues. V was cut by 3 bases and J by 2 bases, with 14 bases left in between. Germline V gene lookup returns CDR1 KGHSH and CDR2 LQKENI. CDR3 sequence: CASSPGQGRPYEQYF. The CDR3 DNA reads TGTGCCAGCTCACCGGGCCAGGGGAGACCCTACGAGCAGTACTTC.

This clone has only one observation. The CDR3 reads CASSLRVGQGHQPQHF. Here the CDR3 DNA reads TGCGCCAGCAGCCTTCGGGTTGGACAGGGGCATCAGCCCCAGCATTTT. The chain links TRBV4-3 to TRBJ1-5, with 9 bases identical to TRBD1. V shed 4 bases, J shed 5 bases, and the junction held 9 bases outside the gene matches. CDR3 size: 16 residues. Germline CDR1 reads LGHNA; CDR2 reads YSLEER.

This clone was seen just once. The chain employs TRBV7-2 and TRBJ2-3; TRBD2 is a possible D gene (6 bases). This CDR3 is 15 amino acids long. Germline V lookup: CDR1 SGHTA, CDR2 FQGNSA. V lost 4 bases to trimming and J lost 2 bases, with 13 bases between them. Written as DNA, the CDR3 is TGTGCCAGCAGCTCCACCGCGGGGCCCACAGATACGCAGTATTTT. It yields the protein CASSSTAGPTDTQYF.

The V and J genes are TRBV10-2 and TRBJ1-1; D is ambiguous. Germline V gives CDR1 WSHSY, CDR2 SAAADI. This CDR3 contains 16 residues. The V and J ends lost 5 bases and 4 bases respectively, with 20 bases between them. The CDR3 here is CASSLPGPGWLTEAFF. Here the CDR3 DNA reads TGCGCCAGCAGTCTACCGGGCCCGGGGTGGCTCACTGAAGCTTTCTTT.

The chain recombines TRBV11-3 with TRBJ2-5; D is perhaps TRBD2 (6 bases). The J call may be mistaken, given a closer DNA end match to TRBJ2-7. The CDR3 contains 13 residues. Germline V gives CDR1 SGHNT, CDR2 YENEEA. CDR3 in DNA: TGTGCCAGCAGCTTGAATCCGGAGGGCGAGCAGTACTTC. Translated, it gives CASSLNPEGEQYF.

This clone was recorded a few times. This chain joins TRBV6-6 and TRBJ2-2, with 7 bases that match TRBD1. This CDR3 contains 13 residues. CDR1 is MNHNY, CDR2 SVGAGI, per germline (reference sequence). V gave up 8 bases and J gave up 5 bases; unmatched junction bases: 5. This chain's CDR3 is CASVPGGTGELFF. The CDR3 DNA reads as TGTGCCAGCGTACCAGGGGGAACCGGGGAGCTGTTTTTT.

This clone came up a few times. The chain employs TRBV30 and TRBJ1-2, with TRBD1 matching over 8 bases. V gave up 1 base and J gave up 6 bases; unmatched junction bases: 7. Per germline, CDR1 GTSNPN and CDR2 SVGIG (reference sequence). CDR3 size: 14 residues. CDR3: CAWSARTGSHGYTF. CDR3 in DNA: TGTGCCTGGAGTGCCCGGACAGGGAGTCATGGCTACACCTTC. The full variable domain, with the rest looked up from reference TRBV30 and TRBJ1-2, is SQTIHQWPATLVQPVGSPLSLECTVEGTSNPNLYWYRQAAGRGLQLLFYSVGIGQISSEVPQNLSASRPQDRQFILSSKKLLLSDSGFYLCAWSARTGSHGYTFGSGTRLTVV.

The chain has TRBV19 and TRBJ2-3; TRBD2 agrees at 8 bases. The junction had 10 bases not matched to a gene; V was cut back by 6 bases and J by 5 bases. This CDR3 comprises 15 residues. The germline CDR1 and CDR2 sequences are LNHDA and SQIVND (reference sequence). CDR3 bases: TGTGCCAGTAGCCGAACCGGACTAGCAGGAGATACGCAGTATTTT. This codes for CASSRTGLAGDTQYF.